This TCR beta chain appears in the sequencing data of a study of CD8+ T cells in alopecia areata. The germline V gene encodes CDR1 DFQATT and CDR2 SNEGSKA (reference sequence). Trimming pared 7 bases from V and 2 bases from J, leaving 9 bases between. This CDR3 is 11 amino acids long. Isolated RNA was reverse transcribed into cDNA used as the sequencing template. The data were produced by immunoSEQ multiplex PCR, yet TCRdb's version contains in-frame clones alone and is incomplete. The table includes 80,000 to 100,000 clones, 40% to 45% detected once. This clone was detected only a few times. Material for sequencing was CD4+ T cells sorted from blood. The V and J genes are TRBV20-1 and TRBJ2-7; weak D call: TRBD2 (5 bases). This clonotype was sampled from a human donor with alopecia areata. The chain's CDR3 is CSGRAAYEQYF. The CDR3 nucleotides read TGCAGTGGGCGGGCTGCCTACGAGCAGTACTTC.